Listed here is a single T cell receptor (beta chain). This clone has only a few counts. Its antigen remains unidentified. The input lacks base qualities; no much larger clone sits a single base away. The CDR3 regions of human TCRbeta chains were analyzed by immunosequencing. As for the original processing: Repertoire TCRs were checked for matches against a reference library of SARS-CoV-2-specific TCRs that had been generated using the MIRA antigen-specificity platform. Breadth was defined as the fraction of unique TCRs that were SARS-CoV-2-associated. Depth was defined as the fraction of total T cells that were SARS-CoV-2-associated. Using the MIRA data, every spike-specific TCR was mapped to the spike region that the TCR reacted to and assigned to either a CD4 or a CD8 class. Log10-transformed breadth and depth values were compared by one-way ANOVA with Sidak's multiple comparisons tests. The source is immuneACCESS, and TCRdb retained only in-frame sequences with V and J called. Part of the clones is not carried over; for the studies checked, unresolved V genes explain less than half of this, and the remainder is unexplained. D and trimming come from the DNA, and the V and J calls and clone size come from that table. In all, the sample holds over 90,000 clones, and 88% of those were seen once. The top ten clones comprise approximately 22% of the sample.

The data were taken from a study of T cell responses to AZD1222 COVID-19 vaccine (TCRdb year 2021). For the study in its entirety: AZD1222 recipients given second doses at about 4 weeks or at about 12 weeks were pooled, since spike-specific TCR depth and breadth were not found to differ between the two schedules. TCR sequencing covered roughly 230 trial participants: approximately 200 given two doses of AZD1222 and approximately 25 given two doses of MenACWY control vaccine. Trial participants were enrolled by age into 18-55, 56-69 and 70-plus year subgroups, with around 150, 28 and 57 TCR-sequenced participants respectively. The full study reports these points: After two AZD1222 doses, both the breadth and the depth of spike-specific TCRs were significantly higher than at day 0 and than in MenACWY recipients. Participants were mostly white British and included more females than males, and it was suggested by the authors that clonal diversity may have been underestimated. Nearly half of unique spike-specific TCRs reportedly recognized epitopes outside regions mutated in the B.1.351 and B.1.1.7 variants. In the small 56-69-year group, the increase in depth fell short of significance, most likely because of low power. No day 14 peak-response samples were available, so repertoires were characterized only after the peak T cell response. CD4 TCRs associated with the vaccine covered the entire spike protein, and the dominant responses were in regions 160-218 and 743-854. Only six or seven AZD1222 recipients were SARS-CoV-2 seropositive at baseline, limiting conclusions about previously exposed vaccinees.

In the paper's terms, the time point label means: baseline before first vaccination. Vaccinee samples were obtained from the UK trials COV001 and COV002, which included a single-blind randomized controlled phase 2/3 trial of AZD1222 (ChAdOx1 nCoV-19) in healthy adults. For TCRbeta chain sequencing, PBMC samples from trial participants were taken at day 0 and at day 28 after the second dose. V ends up 3 bases short and J 8 bases short, with an unmatched junction base count of 9. The germline V gene (reference sequence) specifies LNHDA as CDR1 and SQIVND as CDR2. Including the terminal cysteine and phenylalanine, the CDR3 comprises 15 residues. Kept here is only the CDR3 DNA, which spans 45 bases and is read in frame from base 1.

The sample here was peripheral blood, taken on day 0 of AZD1222 vaccination. This TCR derives from an adult in good health. This chain joins TRBV19 to TRBJ2-1, with 8 middle bases fitting TRBD2. The DNA is as follows: TGTGCCAGTAGTATTTTGGGCGGGGGGTACGATGAGCAGTTCTTC. Its product reads: CASSILGGGYDEQFF. The CDR3 plus the reference TRBV19 and TRBJ2-1 genes for the other parts give the full variable domain: DGGITQSPKYLFRKEGQNVTLSCEQNLNHDAMYWYRQDPGQGLRLIYYSQIVNDFQKGDIAEGYSVSREKKESFPLTVTSAQKNPTAFYLCASSILGGGYDEQFFGPGTRLTVL.